This record looks at one T cell receptor (beta chain) sequence and its context. What antigen it recognizes has not been identified. Per-base quality was not reported, and no clone a single base away is much larger than it. From the cysteine up to the phenylalanine, the CDR3 has a length of 11 residues. Of the read, only the CDR3 DNA is kept; its 33 bases are in frame from base 1. Trimming at the junction amounts to 8 bases on V and 7 bases on J, and the germline ends lie 11 bases apart. For CDR1 and CDR2, the germline V gene (reference sequence) lists SEHNR and FQNEAQ. The cohort consisted of hundreds of healthy bone marrow donors. At the time of sampling, all cohort members were nominally healthy, though unrecorded immune exposures were likely present. The donor was CMV seronegative and was included in the group of a few hundred seronegative cohort members. Each donor provided a peripheral blood sample, and peripheral blood mononuclear cells were used for TCR beta sequencing. The Qiagen DNeasy Blood Extraction Kit was used to extract genomic DNA from the blood cell samples.

The library was generated by the immunoSEQ multiplex PCR assay. For the multiplex PCR, a mixture combining 60 forward primers for TCR Vbeta segments and 13 reverse primers for TCR Jbeta segments was used. The CDR3 region of rearranged TCR beta genes was amplified from genomic DNA by a multiplex PCR assay. The amplified TCR beta libraries were sequenced on the Illumina HiSeq System as 87-base-pair reads. From the authors' description of their analysis: A later analysis tallied tens of millions of unique TCR beta chains across the 640 or so repertoires, and some 12 million of those chains were shared by two or more donors. A nearest-neighbor algorithm error-corrected the raw reads and collapsed the reads into unique sequences, merging closely related sequences to remove PCR and sequencing errors. Alignment of CDR3 sequences to IMGT reference sequences was used to assign V, D and J gene segments. For a sequence to be retained, a match of at least six nucleotides to both a V gene segment and a J gene segment was required. Rearrangements were classified as productive when the CDR3 lacked stop codons and remained in frame with V and J, and all other rearrangements were classified as non-productive. Following IMGT convention, CDR3 was defined as the stretch from the second conserved V-encoded cysteine up to the conserved J-encoded phenylalanine. The earlier analysis of about 620 of the donors excluded sequences that lacked an unambiguous match to a single V gene segment. In an earlier analysis of approximately 590 of the donors, V segments were called functional above 56.7% productive rearrangements and were called segregating when the between-donor standard deviation exceeded 5%. To diagnose cytomegalovirus status from the catalog of TCR beta chain sequences, a statistical classification framework was built. A later analysis assigned V and J genes by comparing TCR nucleotide sequences with IMGT/GENE-DB human TR gene sequences. The TCRdist pipeline was used in a later analysis to assign CDR3 sequences and most-parsimonious VDJ recombination scenarios. In a later analysis, each TCR beta chain was defined by its CDR3 amino acid sequence together with its V-gene family, and reads lacking a unique V-gene family were excluded. A later analysis removed over 500 highly shared, low-generation-probability nucleotide sequences to deal with suspected cross-contamination and a sequencing artifact. In a later analysis, a clonal expansion index for each public chain was calculated from normalized within-repertoire ranks of inferred template counts. A later analysis computed generation probabilities with a VDJ recombination model fitted to out-of-frame rearrangements, and checked the results against IGoR. In a later analysis, TCR-TCR, TCR-HLA and TCR-CMV co-occurrence was scored with hypergeometric tests, and a repertoire-size bias correction was applied to TCR pairs. In a later analysis, false discovery rates were estimated by permuting HLA or CMV assignments 20 times. In a later analysis, co-occurring TCRs were grouped with DBSCAN, and TCRdist sequence similarity was added when clustering was performed within HLA-allele-positive subsets. Co-occurrence clustering excluded repertoires with fewer than 30,000 or more than 120,000 public chains, plus five with anomalous nucleotide sharing. In its TCRdb copy, this immuneACCESS table keeps in-frame sequences only and misses some clones. Where compared with another copy, unresolved V genes explain less than half of these, and the others have no known cause. From that table come the V and J calls and clone size; the DNA was used to work out D and trimming. The sample includes roughly 190,000 clones, with 81% observed a single time. The top ten constitute 3.8% of the sample.

The entry originates in a study of cytomegalovirus exposure and HLA in healthy donors (dated by TCRdb to 2015 to 2018). Study-level background: An earlier analysis of roughly 500 of the donors reported 250 to 350 Gb of sequence data and around 110 million unique TCR beta sequences from about 200 million T cells. HLA typing included class I and class II loci at four-digit resolution. Among roughly 400 genotyped donors of the cohort, an average of approximately 200,000 unique TCR beta nucleotide sequences was sequenced per donor, of which roughly 18% were non-productive. In a later analysis, previously published TCR beta repertoires from more than 500 donors were re-analyzed and high-resolution HLA genotyping was added so that TCR occurrence patterns could be studied. The study was designed to test whether signatures of past pathogen exposure could be identified by cataloging public T cell receptors. Every discovery cohort repertoire had been produced on one sequencing platform. Four or five DR-DQ haplotypes were handled as single units for association and clustering because linkage in the cohort was strong. An early release covering roughly 600 HLA-typed donors comprised approximately 290 gigabases of sequencing data and around 86 million unique TCR sequences. To decide whether each TCR beta V gene segment behaved as functional or pseudogenic, an earlier analysis of some 600 of the donors relied on high-throughput TCR beta sequencing. Typing coverage varied by locus: about 620-630 donors for A, B, C, DRB1 and DQB1; under 550 for DQA1; nearly 610 for DPA1; fewer than 480 for DPB1. A separate validation cohort of approximately 130 different subjects was used in addition to the 666-subject first cohort. Donor age, sex, ethnicity and CMV serostatus were compiled together with the repertoire data. Genome-wide SNP genotypes for about 65% of the 666 donors were used in a later genetic analysis, which treated that subset as a discovery cohort. The T cell repertoires of 670 or so subjects were profiled by immunosequencing and related to cytomegalovirus serostatus. High-throughput TCR immunosequencing, statistical association of individual TCRs with disease status, and machine learning were combined to predict cytomegalovirus infection status. The genetic ancestry cluster associated with self-reported Caucasian donors included 65% to 90% of the roughly 390 genotyped donors. Rather than drawing on any new phenotypic data, the later analysis identified candidate immune exposures from TCR beta sequences and the way those sequences occurred across donors.

General study outcomes and caveats: According to a later genetic analysis, donors in an Asian-associated ancestry cluster had fewer N-insertions in productive TCRs than the approximately 670-donor mean. Broadly in line with IMGT annotations, most TCR beta V segments showed up in productive rearrangements about 87% or about 30% of the time in an earlier analysis of under 700 of the donors. Across donors, most TCR sequences were observed very rarely, whereas some public TCRs were present in many individuals. Most CMV-associated TCR beta chains appeared to be HLA-restricted in a later analysis, and the HLA associations seemed to be driven largely by CMV exposure. Linkage disequilibrium might explain the correlated functional status among segregating V segments, but an unknown experimental factor could not be ruled out. A later analysis reported that several top co-occurrence clusters appeared linked to parvovirus B19, influenza, CMV and Epstein-Barr virus. The study gave a list of 150 to 200 TCR beta chains associated with cytomegalovirus. A later analysis found that TCR association rates varied across HLA loci, with DRB1 alleles showing the most associated TCRs and HLA-C alleles the fewest. Because counts were too low, about 18 rarely observed V segments, including chromosome 9 orphons, were left out of the earlier analysis of 500 to 750 of the donors. The 87-base-pair reads could not distinguish some IMGT-functional V segments, including TRBV6-2 and TRBV6-3, so those segments were excluded. Cytomegalovirus status was reported to be diagnosed by the classifier with high specificity and sensitivity in both the original and validation cohorts. The authors suggested that the approach could potentially be generalized to other disease states and immunological phenotypes. Because some donors lacked HLA typing at each locus, the association tests relied only on the typed subset. A later genetic analysis associated a missense DCLRE1C variant with V-gene and J-gene trimming of TCR beta chains, and an independent cohort replicated the association. Specific HLA alleles were associated with 15,000 to 20,000 TCR beta sequences at a false discovery rate of 0.05 in a later analysis. This cohort had only TCR beta chains sequenced, and the lack of alpha or paired-chain data limited which features could be detected. The sequencing pipeline was judged likely to have produced a cluster of highly shared sequence variants as a technical artifact. A further reported finding was that TCR beta sequences accurately predicted the HLA-A and HLA-B alleles for most subjects in the first cohort. In a later analysis, HLA-associated TCR beta chains showed more clonal expansion and lower generation probabilities than non-associated chains that were equally common. Roughly uniform sequencing depth across donors was assumed in presence/absence analyses, although this assumption may not hold. Assigning TCR associations to individual alleles was difficult when HLA alleles, especially DR and DQ, strongly co-occurred. The only immune exposure information available for the cohort was CMV serostatus. A few of the identified cytomegalovirus-associated TCR beta chains were confirmed in vitro to be specific for cytomegalovirus antigens.

Sequencing input: PBMCs. Rearrangement joined TRBV7-9 to TRBJ1-2, with the D gene too uncertain to name. The sequence was obtained from a man aged 50 to 60 in good health and CMV-seronegative. The DNA reads TGTGCCAGCGCTACCACCGCTGGCTACACCTTC. This translates into CASATTAGYTF.